Listed here is a single T cell receptor (beta chain). The PCR was carried out with 60 Vbeta primers and 13 Jbeta primers. Sequencing used immunoSEQ multiplex PCR; TCRdb keeps in-frame clones, though not all of them. The data show 70,000 to 80,000 clones, roughly 82% seen once. This sample was taken from a study of cytomegalovirus exposure and HLA in healthy donors. The specimen sequenced was PBMCs. The receptor comes from a man younger than 30 in good health and CMV-seronegative.

In DNA form, the CDR3 reads TGTGCCAGCAGTAGAGACAGGATCGCCGGGGAGCTGTTTTTT. It is translated as CASSRDRIAGELFF. The J gene is TRBJ2-2, the V gene TRBV5-4; maybe TRBD1 (6 bases). The CDR3 runs 14 residues. V was shortened by 5 bases and J by 6 bases, with 14 bases between the two germline ends. Germline lookup yields CDR1 SGHNT and CDR2 YYREEE (reference sequence).